Listed below are T cell receptor beta chains from one sample, sequenced in a study of CD8+ T cells in alopecia areata. The method was immunoSEQ multiplex PCR; TCRdb's version includes in-frame clones alone and lacks a portion of them. Among approximately 160,000 clones listed, approximately 60% were seen once. The sample was CD4+ T cells sorted from blood, taken at week 24, from a patient treated with tofacitinib. The receptors were gathered from a human donor with alopecia areata. Both conserved end residues are part of each CDR3. D genes are given only for firm matches. Clone size is shown for a subset of rows, as once, few, many or a class of expanded clone.

J,size,D,V,DNA,CDR3
TRBJ2-5,few,TRBD1,TRBV29-1,TGCAGCGTTAGGACAGGGCGGGAGACCCAGTACTTC,CSVRTGRETQYF
TRBJ2-3,few,NA,TRBV5-6,TGTGCCAGCAGCTTGGACAGGACAGATACGCAGTATTTT,CASSLDRTDTQYF
TRBJ1-5,NA,NA,TRBV11-1,TGTGCCAGCAGCTTAGATCCCGGCCGCAATCAGCCCCAGCATTTT,CASSLDPGRNQPQHF
TRBJ2-5,NA,NA,TRBV4-2,TGTGCCAGCAGCTACCAGGGGACCCAGTACTTC,CASSYQGTQYF
TRBJ2-3,NA,NA,TRBV29-1,TGCAGCGTCCACGGAGGCGAACTAGATACGCAGTATTTT,CSVHGGELDTQYF
TRBJ2-1,few,TRBD1,TRBV29-1,TGCAGCGTTGTTTCAGGGGGCGCCTACAATGAGCAGTTCTTC,CSVVSGGAYNEQFF
TRBJ2-3,once,TRBD2,TRBV4-1,TGCGCCAGCAGCCGACCACTAGCGGGGGGGGACACAGATACGCAGTATTTT,CASSRPLAGGDTDTQYF
TRBJ1-1,NA,NA,TRBV28,TGTGCCAGCAGGCTCACTGGGACCGCGAACACTGAAGCTTTCTTT,CASRLTGTANTEAFF
TRBJ2-3,NA,NA,TRBV10-3,TGTGCCATCCAGGCGGGGCTCAGCACAGATACGCAGTATTTT,CAIQAGLSTDTQYF
TRBJ1-2,NA,NA,TRBV20-1,TGCAGTGCTATTAACAGTCAGAGCTACACCTTC,CSAINSQSYTF
TRBJ2-1,NA,NA,TRBV7-8,TGTGCCAGCAGCGCATTCCTAATGAGCTCCTACAATGAGCAGTTCTTC,CASSAFLMSSYNEQFF
TRBJ2-1,NA,TRBD2,TRBV15,TGTGCCACCAGCCCAGAGAGTAGGATAGCGGGGGTTAGTGAGCAGTTCTTC,CATSPESRIAGVSEQFF
TRBJ2-3,NA,NA,TRBV29-1,TGCAGCGTTGCATACAGGGAGGGCACAGATACGCAGTATTTT,CSVAYREGTDTQYF
TRBJ2-1,NA,TRBD2,TRBV27,TGTGCCAGCCAGCCCGCGGGGGGATACAATGAGCAGTTCTTC,CASQPAGGYNEQFF
TRBJ2-2,NA,NA,TRBV29-1,TGCAGCGTCGGACAGAGGAACACCGGGGAGCTGTTTTTT,CSVGQRNTGELFF
TRBJ1-1,NA,NA,TRBV5-1,TGCGCCAGCAGCTCTCTCCCCACTGAAGCTTTCTTT,CASSSLPTEAFF
TRBJ2-4,NA,NA,TRBV4-2,TGTGCCAGCAGCCAAGATCCCCCAGCTGCAGGTCGGAAAAACATTCAGTACTTC,CASSQDPPAAGRKNIQYF
TRBJ2-7,NA,NA,TRBV30,TGTGCCGGGCAGCGGGCGCGGTCCTACGAGCAGTACTTC,CAGQRARSYEQYF
TRBJ2-3,few,NA,TRBV4-2,TGTGCCAGCAGCCAAGACGGGAGCACAGATACGCAGTATTTT,CASSQDGSTDTQYF
TRBJ2-4,few,NA,TRBV5-6,TGTGCCAGCAGCCACTCTGGGTTAGCCAAAAACATTCAGTACTTC,CASSHSGLAKNIQYF
TRBJ1-4,once,NA,TRBV5-1,TGCGCCAGCAGCTCCGGAGGGAGTAATGAAAAACTGTTTTTT,CASSSGGSNEKLFF
TRBJ1-1,NA,NA,TRBV5-1,TGCGCCAGCAGCACAGGAGACGGCGTTGAAGCTTTCTTT,CASSTGDGVEAFF
TRBJ1-1,once,TRBD1,TRBV2,TGTGCCAGCAGGGACCGACAGGGGATAGGTGAAGCTTTCTTT,CASRDRQGIGEAFF
TRBJ1-6,NA,NA,TRBV14,TGTGCCAGCAGCCAAGATGAAGTTTCACCCCTCCACTTT,CASSQDEVSPLHF
TRBJ2-5,NA,NA,TRBV29-1,TGCAGCGTAGGAGGGACGCAAGAGACCCAGTACTTC,CSVGGTQETQYF
TRBJ1-6,NA,NA,TRBV15,TGTGCCACCAGCAGAGATTGGAGGGTTTCACCCCTCCACTTT,CATSRDWRVSPLHF
TRBJ1-2,few,NA,TRBV5-1,TGCGCCAGCACGACACAGGGAAGGGTTAACGATGGCTACACCTTC,CASTTQGRVNDGYTF
TRBJ1-1,NA,NA,TRBV6-6,TGTGCCAGCAGTCTCGACCTGAACACTGAAGCTTTCTTT,CASSLDLNTEAFF
TRBJ2-5,NA,NA,TRBV30,TGTGCCTGGAGTGTACGGGGGGCTCGGGAGACCCGGTACTTC,CAWSVRGARETRYF
TRBJ1-2,NA,NA,TRBV30,TGTGCCTGGACCCCTCGGATCTATGGCTACACCTTC,CAWTPRIYGYTF
TRBJ1-3,NA,NA,TRBV29-1,TGCAGCGTTGGACCAAGGTTGGGAAACACCATATATTTT,CSVGPRLGNTIYF
TRBJ1-1,NA,TRBD1,TRBV4-2,TGTGCCAGCAGCCAAGCAAGGGGGCTCGGGACTGAAGCTTTCTTT,CASSQARGLGTEAFF
TRBJ1-5,NA,NA,TRBV18,TGTGCCAGCTCCACGGGCTCGGGCGGTAATCAGCCCCAGCATTTT,CASSTGSGGNQPQHF
TRBJ2-1,few,NA,TRBV18,TGTGCCAGCTCCCTGGCGGGGTCGAGCAATGAGCAGTTCTTC,CASSLAGSSNEQFF
TRBJ2-5,once,NA,TRBV20-1,TGCAGTGCTGGACTCGGGGAGACCCAGTACTTC,CSAGLGETQYF
TRBJ1-2,NA,NA,TRBV29-1,TGCAGCGTCTCACATGTAGAGGGTTATGGCTACACCTTC,CSVSHVEGYGYTF
TRBJ2-1,NA,NA,TRBV29-1,TGCAGCGTAGCAGCCGGGGGATCCAATGAGCAGTTCTTC,CSVAAGGSNEQFF
TRBJ1-1,NA,TRBD1,TRBV6-1,TGTGCCACCCGGACAGGGACCTCTGAAGCTTTCTTT,CATRTGTSEAFF
TRBJ1-2,NA,NA,TRBV5-1,TGCGCCAGCAGCTCGAGAGAAGGGGGACGAGGCTATGGCTACACCTTC,CASSSREGGRGYGYTF
TRBJ1-1,NA,TRBD1,TRBV30,TGTGCCTGGCAAACATACCAGGGGGGAGCTTTCTTT,CAWQTYQGGAFF
TRBJ1-5,NA,NA,TRBV2,TGTGCCAGCAGAGCCACAGGGATCGTTCAGCCCCAGCATTTT,CASRATGIVQPQHF
TRBJ1-1,NA,TRBD1,TRBV7-9,TGTGCCAGCAGCTCTACTTCGGGACAGGGGAACACTGAAGCTTTCTTT,CASSSTSGQGNTEAFF
TRBJ2-5,NA,NA,TRBV7-9,TGTGCCAGCAGCTTAGAGACCAACCAAGAGACCCAGTACTTC,CASSLETNQETQYF
TRBJ2-5,NA,NA,TRBV30,TGTGCCTGGAGTGAGGGGAGCGGCCAAGAGACCCAGTACTTC,CAWSEGSGQETQYF
TRBJ1-1,NA,TRBD1,TRBV2,TGTGCCAGCAGGGGACAGCCGAACACTGAAGCTTTCTTT,CASRGQPNTEAFF
TRBJ1-1,few,NA,TRBV5-1,TGCGCCAGCAGCTTGGATGGACGGTCTGAAGCTTTCTTT,CASSLDGRSEAFF
TRBJ1-2,NA,NA,TRBV7-9,TGTGCCAGCAGCCCTTCAGGTGACACCTTC,CASSPSGDTF
TRBJ2-2,NA,NA,TRBV7-8,TGTGCCAGCAGCTTAGAACGTGGGGAGCTGTTTTTT,CASSLERGELFF
TRBJ2-2,NA,NA,TRBV29-1,TGCAGCGTTCTAAGTCCCGGGCGAGGAGCCGGGGAGCTGTTTTTT,CSVLSPGRGAGELFF
TRBJ1-2,NA,NA,TRBV30,TGTGCCTGGAGTTTAACTAACTATGGCTACACCTTC,CAWSLTNYGYTF
TRBJ1-2,NA,TRBD1,TRBV6-1,TGTGCCACCACAAGGACAGGACCTTATGGCTACACCTTC,CATTRTGPYGYTF
TRBJ1-5,NA,TRBD1,TRBV2,TGTGCCAGCAGTGAAAGGACAGGCGGACAGCCCCAGCATTTT,CASSERTGGQPQHF
TRBJ2-7,few,NA,TRBV18,TGTGCCAGCTCACCCCAGGGTGCGGGCTCCTACGAGCAGTACTTC,CASSPQGAGSYEQYF
TRBJ2-3,NA,TRBD2,TRBV2,TGTGCCAGCAGACTAGCGGGGTCAACAGATACGCAGTATTTT,CASRLAGSTDTQYF
TRBJ1-1,NA,NA,TRBV9,TGTGCCAGCAGCATGACAGAACCGAACACTGAAGCTTTCTTT,CASSMTEPNTEAFF
TRBJ1-6,few,NA,TRBV11-2,TGTGCCAGCAGCCCGACAGTGAATTCACCCCTCCACTTT,CASSPTVNSPLHF
TRBJ2-1,NA,NA,TRBV11-2,TGTGCCAGCAGAGAAGGGAATGATGAGCAGTTCTTC,CASREGNDEQFF